One and the same sample provided the 17 T cell receptor beta chains below, sequenced in a study of OX40 agonist ivuxolimab in advanced cancers. Here immunoSEQ multiplex PCR was the method, and the copy in TCRdb shows in-frame clones only, minus some. This table holds tens of thousands of clones, about 84% found once. The sequencing here drew on CD4+ or CD8+ T cells sorted from blood, taken in a trial of the OX40 agonist ivuxolimab. These receptor sequences come from an adult with an advanced solid tumor such as melanoma, head and neck, liver or kidney cancer.

The CDR3 loop is CASKGVRNEQFF. The CDR3 DNA reads TGTGCCAGCAAGGGCGTTAGAAATGAGCAGTTCTTC. This chain links TRBV14 with TRBJ2-1; D is unresolved. The CDR3 spans 12 residues. Germline CDR1 and CDR2: SGHDN and FVKESK. Trimming shortened V by 7 bases and J by 7 bases, and 11 bases separated the two germline ends.

The chain is built from TRBV19 and TRBJ2-5; TRBD2 is a possible D gene (6 bases). The CDR3 has 14 residues. The V and J ends lost 3 bases and 3 bases respectively, with 11 bases between them. CDR1 LNHDA and CDR2 SQIVND come from the germline V gene (reference sequence). The chain's CDR3 is CASSIGGGEETQYF. The DNA for the CDR3 is TGTGCCAGTAGTATTGGTGGAGGGGAAGAGACCCAGTACTTC.

The chain is built from TRBV5-1 and TRBJ2-3; 7 positions match TRBD2. Germline assignment: CDR1 SGHRS and CDR2 YFSETQ. The CDR3 contains 17 residues. With 4 bases clipped from V and 0 bases from J, the junction kept 11 bases outside the gene matches. CDR3 protein: CASSHDSASGSTDTQYF. The CDR3 nucleotides are TGCGCCAGCAGCCATGATTCAGCTAGCGGTAGCACAGATACGCAGTATTTT.

The V gene is TRBV6-5, the J gene TRBJ2-1, with TRBD2 matching 8 bases. The CDR3 spans 15 residues. V shed 0 bases and J 7 bases; nucleotides not matched to a gene: 5. Germline V CDR1 and CDR2: MNHEY, SVGAGI. This CDR3 reads CASSYSLAGSNEQFF. In DNA form, the CDR3 reads TGTGCCAGCAGTTACTCCCTAGCGGGTAGTAATGAGCAGTTCTTC.

CDR3 loop: CASSLEGLPTDTQYF. The CDR3, as DNA: TGCGCCAGCAGCCTGGAGGGACTACCGACAGATACGCAGTATTTT. The chain joins TRBV4-1 to TRBJ2-3, with 7 bases that match TRBD2. V lost 4 bases and J lost 3; bases outside the gene matches: 7. This CDR3 region has 15 residues. The germline gives CDR1 MGHRA, CDR2 YSYEKL.

There are a few counts of this clone. The chain joins TRBV6-5 to TRBJ2-7; D is perhaps TRBD2 (6 bases). The CDR3 runs to 13 residues. Trimming cost V 6 bases and J 0 bases, with 9 bases left between them. Germline V gene data show CDR1 as MNHEY and CDR2 as SVGAGI. Here the CDR3 reads CASRPGLSYEQYF. The CDR3, as DNA: TGTGCCAGCAGGCCGGGACTCTCCTACGAGCAGTACTTC.

The chain recombines TRBV5-6 with TRBJ2-1; D assignment may be TRBD1 or TRBD2 (6 bases each). With 0 bases removed from V and 0 bases from J, the gap between germline ends came to 10 bases. The germline CDR1 and CDR2 sequences are SGHDT and YYEEEE. The CDR3 runs 16 residues. Written as DNA, the CDR3 is TGTGCCAGCAGCTTGGGGGGGGCGAGCTCCTACAATGAGCAGTTCTTC. Protein sequence: CASSLGGASSYNEQFF.

This clone occurred once. The rearrangement joins TRBV11-2 to TRBJ1-4, with 7 bases fitting TRBD1. The CDR3 has 17 residues. Trimming at V came to 4 bases and at J to 0 bases, leaving 8 bases not matched to a gene. Per germline, CDR1 SGHAT and CDR2 FQNNGV. The DNA of the CDR3 is TGTGCCAGCAGCTCTGGGACAGCTGTGGCAACTAATGAAAAACTGTTTTTT. Its protein is CASSSGTAVATNEKLFF.

This chain connects TRBV7-6 to TRBJ2-7, with TRBD2 matching 8 bases. Trimming took 6 bases from V and 3 from J; bases not matched to a gene: 7. Germline V gene lookup returns CDR1 SGHVS and CDR2 FNYEAQ. CDR3 length: 14 amino acids. CDR3: CASSPGGGFYEQYF. DNA of the CDR3: TGTGCCAGCAGTCCCGGGGGGGGGTTCTACGAGCAGTACTTC.

This chain links TRBV7-2 with TRBJ2-7; TRBD2 is a possible D gene (6 bases). Trimming stripped 4 bases from V and 0 bases from J, with 10 bases between. In germline, CDR1 is SGHTA, CDR2 FQGNSA. This CDR3 comprises 14 residues. Here the CDR3 DNA reads TGTGCCAGCAGCTCCGGGGGAAGCTCCTACGAGCAGTACTTC. This gives the protein CASSSGGSSYEQYF.

This clone has just a few counts. The chain combines TRBV29-1 with TRBJ1-1; D possibly corresponds to TRBD1 (5 bases). In germline, CDR1 is SQVTM, CDR2 ANQGSEA. This CDR3 is built from 12 residues. Trimming shortened V by 4 bases and J by 2 bases, and 8 bases separated the two germline ends. The CDR3 spells CSVAQGNTEAFF. The CDR3, as DNA: TGCAGCGTTGCGCAGGGAAACACTGAAGCTTTCTTT.

The V and J genes are TRBV28 and TRBJ1-5; D remains unclear. CDR3 length: 16 residues. V lost 6 bases, J lost 0 bases, and 15 bases lay in between. Germline CDR1 and CDR2: MDHEN and SYDVKM. CDR3 in DNA: TGTGCCAGCAGCCCAGACGGGGTTTATAGCAATCAGCCCCAGCATTTT. Amino acids: CASSPDGVYSNQPQHF. Supplemented by reference TRBV28 and TRBJ1-5, the full variable domain reads DVKVTQSSRYLVKRTGEKVFLECVQDMDHENMFWYRQDPGLGLRLIYFSYDVKMKEKGDIPEGYSVSREKKERFSLILESASTNQTSMYLCASSPDGVYSNQPQHFGDGTRLSIL.

The chain couples TRBV5-4 to TRBJ2-3; 9 nucleotides align to TRBD2. Germline CDR1 is SGHNT and CDR2 is YYREEE (reference sequence). The CDR3 length is 15 residues. V trimming: 0 bases; J trimming: 6 bases; junction bases outside the gene matches: 5. The CDR3 coding sequence is TGTGCCAGCAGCTTGGTGGCGGGGGGGGCGGATACGCAGTATTTT. Its protein product is CASSLVAGGADTQYF. The entire variable domain, with the rest obtained from reference TRBV5-4 and TRBJ2-3, is as follows: ETGVTQSPTHLIKTRGQQVTLRCSSQSGHNTVSWYQQALGQGPQFIFQYYREEENGRGNFPPRFSGLQFPNYSSELNVNALELDDSALYLCASSLVAGGADTQYFGPGTRLTVL.

As to this clone: An end of the junction does not agree with germline; a read error may underlie this. The chain links TRBV4-3 to TRBJ2-3; 7 bases are a match to TRBD1. Per the germline V gene, CDR1 is LGHNA and CDR2 is YSLEER. The CDR3 runs 15 residues. DNA for the CDR3: TGCGCCAGCAGGCAAGACAGGGTAGCGACAGATACGCAGTATTTT. This gives the protein CASRQDRVATDTQYF.

As DNA, the CDR3 is TGTGCCAGCAGCTGGGGGACAGGGGGCGACTCTGGGGCCAACGTCCTGACTTTC. Amino acids: CASSWGTGGDSGANVLTF. V usage is TRBV13 and J usage is TRBJ2-6; 12 bases are shared with TRBD1. Germline CDR1 and CDR2: PRHDT and FYEKMQ (reference sequence). The CDR3 is 18 residues long. V lost 4 bases and J lost 0; bases outside the gene matches: 4.

This clone has more than one count but fewer than ten. V gene TRBV13 combines with J gene TRBJ2-5; 11 nucleotides align to TRBD1. The CDR3 extends over 14 amino acids. V lost 5 bases, J lost 5 bases, and 4 bases stayed unmatched. From germline, CDR1 is PRHDT and CDR2 FYEKMQ (reference sequence). CDR3 sequence reads: CASSIGTGGETQYF. CDR3 DNA sequence: TGTGCCAGCAGCATCGGGACAGGGGGGGAGACCCAGTACTTC.

The chain is built from TRBV6-5 and TRBJ1-1; 7 bases map to TRBD1. With V trimmed by 0 bases and J by 0 bases, 1 base remained unmatched. The CDR3 extends over 15 amino acids. CDR1 and CDR2 (germline): MNHEY, SVGAGI. The CDR3 DNA follows: TGTGCCAGCAGTTACTCAGGGGGCTTGAACACTGAAGCTTTCTTT. Translation: CASSYSGGLNTEAFF.